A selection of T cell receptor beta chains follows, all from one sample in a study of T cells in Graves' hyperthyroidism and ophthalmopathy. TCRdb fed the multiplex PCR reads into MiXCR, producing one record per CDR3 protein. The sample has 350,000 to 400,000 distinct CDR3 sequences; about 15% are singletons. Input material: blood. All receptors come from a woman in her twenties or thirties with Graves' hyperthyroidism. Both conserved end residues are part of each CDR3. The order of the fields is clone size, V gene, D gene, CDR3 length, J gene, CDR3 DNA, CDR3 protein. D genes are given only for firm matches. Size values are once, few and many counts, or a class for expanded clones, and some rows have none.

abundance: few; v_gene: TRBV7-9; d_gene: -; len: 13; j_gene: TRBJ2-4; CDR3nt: TGTGCCAGCAGTAGACCTCCTGGGAACATTCAGTACTTC; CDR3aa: CASSRPPGNIQYF
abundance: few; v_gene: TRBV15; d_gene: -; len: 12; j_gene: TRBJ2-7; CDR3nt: TGTGCCACCGGAGGGCACCTTTACGAGCAGTACTTC; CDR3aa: CATGGHLYEQYF
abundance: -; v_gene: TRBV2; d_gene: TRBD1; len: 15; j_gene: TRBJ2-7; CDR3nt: TGTGCCAGCAGTGGTCCGGGACAGGACTCCCACGAGCAGTACTTC; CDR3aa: CASSGPGQDSHEQYF
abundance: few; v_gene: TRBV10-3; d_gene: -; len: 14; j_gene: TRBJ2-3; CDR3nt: TGTGCCATCAGGGCCGGGACATCGACGGATACGCAGTATTTT; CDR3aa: CAIRAGTSTDTQYF
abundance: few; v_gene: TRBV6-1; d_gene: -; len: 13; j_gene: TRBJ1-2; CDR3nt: TGTGCCAGCAGTTATGACCAAAACTATGGCTACACCTTC; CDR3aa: CASSYDQNYGYTF
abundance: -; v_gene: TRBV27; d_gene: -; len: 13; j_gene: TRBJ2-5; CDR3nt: TGTGCCAGCAGTTCCGTAGCCAAAGAGACCCAGTACTTC; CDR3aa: CASSSVAKETQYF
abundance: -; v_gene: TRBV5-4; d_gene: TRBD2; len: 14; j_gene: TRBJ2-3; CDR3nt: TGTGCCAGCAGCGTAGCGGGAGGGGGGGATACGCAGTATTTT; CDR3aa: CASSVAGGGDTQYF
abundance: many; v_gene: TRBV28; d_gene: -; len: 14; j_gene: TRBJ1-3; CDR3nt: TGTGCCAAACACAGCAGCTACTCTGGAAACACCATATATTTT; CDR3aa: CAKHSSYSGNTIYF
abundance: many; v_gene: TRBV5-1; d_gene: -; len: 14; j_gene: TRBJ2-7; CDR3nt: TGCGCCAGCAGCTTGGCCAGGGGAGGCTACGAGCAGTACTTC; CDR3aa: CASSLARGGYEQYF
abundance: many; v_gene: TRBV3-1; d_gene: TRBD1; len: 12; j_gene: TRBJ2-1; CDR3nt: TGTGCCACCGGACAGGGGCACAATGAGCAGTTCTTC; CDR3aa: CATGQGHNEQFF
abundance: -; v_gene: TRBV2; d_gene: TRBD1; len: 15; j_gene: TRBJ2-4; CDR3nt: TGTGCCAGCAGTGACAAGGGACAGGGTCTAGCCATTCAGTACTTC; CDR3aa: CASSDKGQGLAIQYF
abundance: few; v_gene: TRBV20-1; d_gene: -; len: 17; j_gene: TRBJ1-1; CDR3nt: TGCAGTGCCAGACGGGGAGTCGGGGGGCGAAAGGACACTGAAGCTTTCTTT; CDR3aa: CSARRGVGGRKDTEAFF
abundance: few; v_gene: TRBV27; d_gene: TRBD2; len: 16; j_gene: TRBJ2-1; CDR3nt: TGTGCCAGCAGTTTCTCGGGACTAGCGGGATCGAATGAGCAGTTCTTC; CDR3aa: CASSFSGLAGSNEQFF
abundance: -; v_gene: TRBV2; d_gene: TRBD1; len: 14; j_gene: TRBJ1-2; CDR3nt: TGTGCCAGCAGTTTAACAGGGGTGGGCTATGGCTACACCTTC; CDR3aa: CASSLTGVGYGYTF
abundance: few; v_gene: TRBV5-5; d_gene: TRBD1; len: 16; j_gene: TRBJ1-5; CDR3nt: TGTGCCAGCAGCTTGGGCTGGGACAGGTCGGACCAGCCCCAGCATTTT; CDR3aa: CASSLGWDRSDQPQHF
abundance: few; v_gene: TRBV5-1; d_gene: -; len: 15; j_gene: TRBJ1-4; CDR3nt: TGCGCCAGCAGCACGGGGGACGGTCTATCCGAAAAACTGTTTTTT; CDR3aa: CASSTGDGLSEKLFF
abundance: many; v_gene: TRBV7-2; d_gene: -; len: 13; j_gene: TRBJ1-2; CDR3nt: TGTGCCAGCAGCGCTGGACAGAACTATGGCTACACCTTC; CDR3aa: CASSAGQNYGYTF
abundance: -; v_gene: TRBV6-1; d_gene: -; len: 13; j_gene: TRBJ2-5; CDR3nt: TGTGCCATCATACCTGACGAGAAAGAGACCCAGTACTTC; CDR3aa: CAIIPDEKETQYF
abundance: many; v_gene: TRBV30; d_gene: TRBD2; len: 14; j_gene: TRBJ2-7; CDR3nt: TGTGCCTGGACTGGACTAGCGGCTACCTACGAGCAGTACTTC; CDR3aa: CAWTGLAATYEQYF
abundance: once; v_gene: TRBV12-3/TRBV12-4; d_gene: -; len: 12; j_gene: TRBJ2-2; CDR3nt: TGTGCCAACACCGACCCGGCCGGGGAGCTGTTTTTT; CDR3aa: CANTDPAGELFF
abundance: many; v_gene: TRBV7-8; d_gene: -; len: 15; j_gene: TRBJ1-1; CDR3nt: TGTGCCAGCAGCTTAGTGCTGGGCCTGAACACTGAAGCTTTCTTT; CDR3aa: CASSLVLGLNTEAFF
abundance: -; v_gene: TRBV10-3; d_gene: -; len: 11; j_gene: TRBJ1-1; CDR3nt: TGTGCCATCAGTAGGGGGGACGAAGCTTTCTTT; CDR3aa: CAISRGDEAFF
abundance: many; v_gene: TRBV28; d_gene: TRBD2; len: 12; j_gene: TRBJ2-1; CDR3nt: TGTGCCAGCAGTTTGCGGGGGGATGAGCAGTTCTTC; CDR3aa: CASSLRGDEQFF